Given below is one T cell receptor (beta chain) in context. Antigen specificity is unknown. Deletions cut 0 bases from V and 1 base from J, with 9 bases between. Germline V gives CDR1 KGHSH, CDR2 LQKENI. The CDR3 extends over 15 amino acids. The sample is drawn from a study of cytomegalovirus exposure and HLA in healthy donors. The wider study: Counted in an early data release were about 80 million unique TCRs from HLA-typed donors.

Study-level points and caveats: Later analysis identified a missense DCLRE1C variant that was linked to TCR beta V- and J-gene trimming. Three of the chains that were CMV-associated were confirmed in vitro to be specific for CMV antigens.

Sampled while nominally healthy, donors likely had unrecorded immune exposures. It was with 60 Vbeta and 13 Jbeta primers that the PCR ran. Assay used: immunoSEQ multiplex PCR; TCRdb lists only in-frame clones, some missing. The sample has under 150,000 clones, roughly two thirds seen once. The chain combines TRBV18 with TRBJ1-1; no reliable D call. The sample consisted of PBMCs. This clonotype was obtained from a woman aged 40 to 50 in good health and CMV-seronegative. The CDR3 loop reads CASSPPFPRNTEAFF. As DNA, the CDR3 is TGTGCCAGCTCACCACCCTTCCCGAGGAACACTGAAGCTTTCTTT.